Listed here are 21 T cell receptor beta chains from one sample, sequenced in a study of cytomegalovirus exposure and HLA in healthy donors. The PCR ran on 60 Vbeta and 13 Jbeta primers. Here immunoSEQ multiplex PCR was the method, and the copy in TCRdb shows in-frame clones only, minus some. The sample holds about 89,000 clones; 65% to 85% are singletons and the top ten take about 2.9%. Material for sequencing was PBMCs. All receptors come from a man aged 25-40 years in good health and CMV-seronegative.

This chain links TRBV29-1 with TRBJ1-2; 9 positions agree with TRBD1. Germline V gene data show CDR1 as SQVTM and CDR2 as ANQGSEA. Trimming took 4 bases from V and 5 from J; bases not matched to a gene: 11. This CDR3 contains 15 residues. The CDR3 DNA sequence: TGCAGCGTTGCAACATGGGACAGGGAAAATTATGGCTACACCTTC. It encodes CSVATWDRENYGYTF.

CDR3 nucleotides: TGTGCCAGCAGTCCCAACAGGGGGCAGGGCACTGAAGCTTTCTTT. Protein: CASSPNRGQGTEAFF. The V call is TRBV27, the J call TRBJ1-1; TRBD1 agrees at 9 bases. Germline trimming cut 5 bases from V and 4 bases from J; bases unmatched to any gene: 8. CDR1 and CDR2 from the germline V gene are MNHEY and SMNVEV (reference sequence). CDR3 length equals 15 residues.

On this clone: This sample includes further DNA sequences coding for the same CDR3. The chain combines TRBV7-9 with TRBJ1-2, with 7 positions matching TRBD1. CDR1 is SEHNR and CDR2 is FQNEAQ in the germline V gene (reference sequence). The trim removed 4 bases at V and 4 bases at J, leaving 3 bases unmatched. The CDR3 has 13 residues. The CDR3 nucleotides read TGTGCCAGCAGCTCCCGGGACAGCTATGGCTACACCTTC. Protein sequence: CASSSRDSYGYTF.

This chain connects TRBV11-2 to TRBJ1-3, with D tentatively TRBD1 (5 bases). Germline V gene lookup returns CDR1 SGHAT and CDR2 FQNNGV. The V gene lost 1 base and the J gene lost 1 base, with 8 bases spanning the gap. The CDR3 is made up of 15 amino acids. CDR3 bases: TGTGCCAGCAGCTTAGGACCAGGGTCTGGAAACACCATATATTTT. It is translated as CASSLGPGSGNTIYF.

The chain recombines TRBV6-4 with TRBJ1-1, with D tentatively TRBD1 (6 bases). The V end was cut by 6 bases, the J end by 3 bases, with 23 bases between. This CDR3 comprises 17 residues. The germline V gene has CDR1 MRHNA and CDR2 SNTAGT. CDR3 nucleotides: TGTGCCAGCAGCCCATCTGCGGGGGCTAGCTGGGACACTGAAGCTTTCTTT. Residues: CASSPSAGASWDTEAFF.

The chain carries TRBV11-3 and TRBJ1-2; D unresolved. Trimming removed 1 base from V and 3 bases from J, with 6 bases in between. Germline values: CDR1 SGHNT, CDR2 YENEEA. This CDR3 spans 13 amino acids. The CDR3 DNA reads TGTGCCAGCAGCTTAGTTTCAGACTATGGCTACACCTTC. It codes for CASSLVSDYGYTF.

The chain carries TRBV7-9 and TRBJ2-1; 7 nucleotides align to TRBD2. The CDR3 loop spans 15 amino acids. In germline, CDR1 is SEHNR, CDR2 FQNEAQ (reference sequence). J was trimmed by 2 bases and V by 4 bases; bases with no gene match: 5. The CDR3 reads CASSSALATYNEQFF. The CDR3 DNA follows: TGTGCCAGCAGCTCAGCACTAGCGACCTACAATGAGCAGTTCTTC.

CDR3 DNA: TGTGCCATCAGCCAGGGGCAGGGCACCTATGGCTACACCTTC. It codes for CAISQGQGTYGYTF. The J gene is TRBJ1-2, the V gene TRBV10-3; D possibly corresponds to TRBD1 (6 bases). The CDR3 extends over 14 amino acids. The germline CDR1 and CDR2 sequences are ENHRY and SYGVKD. The V gene lost 6 bases and the J gene lost 4 bases, with 15 bases spanning the gap.

This sequence joins TRBV5-4 and TRBJ1-1, with 7 bases fitting TRBD1. Trimming removed 3 bases from V and 1 base from J; junction bases left unmatched: 3. CDR1 is SGHNT, CDR2 YYREEE, per germline (reference sequence). This CDR3 comprises 14 residues. The CDR3, as DNA: TGTGCCAGCAGCTCGGGACAGAGGAACACTGAAGCTTTCTTT. It codes for CASSSGQRNTEAFF.

This clone has just a few counts. The CDR3 sequence: CASSSGEHTPYTQYF. The CDR3, as DNA: TGTGCCAGCAGCTCGGGTGAGCACACTCCGTATACGCAGTATTTT. The chain couples TRBV5-4 to TRBJ2-3; no reliable D call. The germline CDR1 and CDR2 sequences are SGHNT and YYREEE (reference sequence). V lost 3 bases and J lost 7, with 18 bases in between. The CDR3 length is 15 residues. Filled out from reference TRBV5-4 and TRBJ2-3, the complete variable domain reads ETGVTQSPTHLIKTRGQQVTLRCSSQSGHNTVSWYQQALGQGPQFIFQYYREEENGRGNFPPRFSGLQFPNYSSELNVNALELDDSALYLCASSSGEHTPYTQYFGPGTRLTVL.

This chain joins TRBV27 and TRBJ1-6; D is unresolved. Germline CDR1 reads MNHEY; CDR2 reads SMNVEV (reference sequence). This CDR3 contains 12 residues. The ends were cut back, 4 bases at V and 10 bases at J, with 8 bases in the middle. The CDR3 spells CASSSLSSPLHF. The DNA of the CDR3 is TGTGCCAGCAGTTCTCTTAGCTCACCCCTCCACTTT.

This clone came up once. This sequence joins TRBV28 and TRBJ2-7; no firm D call. CDR1 is MDHEN, CDR2 SYDVKM, per germline. The CDR3 runs 13 residues. The V end lost 4 bases, the J end lost 12 bases, and 19 bases lay between the germline ends. The chain's CDR3 is CASSSTVFVFRYF. The CDR3 nucleotides read TGTGCCAGCAGTTCCACAGTGTTCGTTTTTCGGTACTTC.

The genes are TRBV7-3 and TRBJ2-1, with a possible D match to TRBD2 (6 bases). There are 14 residues in the CDR3. V was trimmed by 0 bases and J by 8 bases, leaving 11 bases between them. Germline CDR1 reads SGHTA; CDR2 reads FQGTGA. The CDR3: CASSLTSSVYEQFF. CDR3 sequence (DNA): TGTGCCAGCAGCTTAACCTCTAGCGTCTATGAGCAGTTCTTC.

This clone was recorded once. The chain links TRBV4-3 to TRBJ2-3, with 9 positions matching TRBD2. With V trimmed by 2 bases and J by 0 bases, 6 bases remained unmatched. Germline V gene sequence: CDR1 LGHNA, CDR2 YSLEER. This CDR3 is built from 17 residues. Written as DNA, the CDR3 is TGCGCCAGCAGCCAAAGACTAGCGGATACTAGCACAGATACGCAGTATTTT. The encoded protein is CASSQRLADTSTDTQYF.

The chain joins TRBV29-1 to TRBJ1-2; no reliable D call. The ends were cut back, 5 bases at V and 8 bases at J, with 3 bases in the middle. The CDR3 covers 8 residues. Germline loops: CDR1 SQVTM, CDR2 ANQGSEA. CDR3 loop: CSVPGYTF. In DNA, the CDR3 is TGCAGCGTTCCGGGCTACACCTTC.

J is TRBJ1-1 and V is TRBV6-5, with unresolved D. The CDR3 is 13 residues long. The ends were cut back, 7 bases at V and 9 bases at J, with 18 bases in the middle. In germline, CDR1 is MNHEY, CDR2 SVGAGI. DNA for the CDR3: TGTGCCAGCACCTCTCAGGATCCTCCCCAAGCTTTCTTT. It codes for CASTSQDPPQAFF.

The CDR3 here is CASSIPGQTAQSYEQYF. In DNA, the CDR3 is TGTGCCAGTAGTATACCGGGACAGACAGCCCAATCCTACGAGCAGTACTTC. The J gene is TRBJ2-7, the V gene TRBV19; TRBD1 aligns across 7 bases. This CDR3 spans 17 amino acids. Unmatched junction bases numbered 11, after V lost 2 bases and J lost 1 base. CDR1 LNHDA and CDR2 SQIVND come from the germline V gene (reference sequence).

Points on this clone: The sample holds other DNA sequences that translate to the same CDR3. The rearrangement links TRBV27 to TRBJ2-7, with D hard to call. CDR1 and CDR2 from the germline V gene are MNHEY and SMNVEV (reference sequence). The CDR3 is 13 amino acids. V shed 2 bases and J shed 2 bases, with 7 bases lying between them. The CDR3 sequence is CASSLGQPYEQYF. The CDR3 region has the DNA TGTGCCAGCAGTTTAGGGCAGCCCTACGAGCAGTACTTC.

This clone was recorded a few times. The genes are TRBV6-1 and TRBJ2-1, with TRBD2 matching over 8 bases. The CDR3 totals 15 residues. Losses at the gene ends were 2 bases for V and 7 bases for J; bases not matched to a gene: 7. From germline, CDR1 is MNHNS and CDR2 SASEGT. CDR3 bases: TGTGCCAGCAGTGAATTCAGCGGGGGATCAAATGAGCAGTTCTTC. Its translation is CASSEFSGGSNEQFF.

J is TRBJ1-2 and V is TRBV10-3; TRBD1 might be the D (5 bases). V gave up 7 bases and J gave up 1 base, with 19 bases separating them. Germline-derived CDR1 and CDR2 are ENHRY and SYGVKD. The CDR3 totals 16 residues. The CDR3 sequence: CAINRGNQGHNYGYTF. The CDR3 nucleotides are TGTGCCATCAACCGAGGAAACCAGGGCCATAACTATGGCTACACCTTC.

The rearrangement uses TRBV6-5 and TRBJ2-5, with TRBD1 matching 10 bases. The J call may not be correct, given that the DNA end is closer to TRBJ2-7. Germline CDR1 MNHEY, CDR2 SVGAGI. This CDR3 spans 14 amino acids. The CDR3, as DNA: TGTGCCAGCAGTTCGGGACAGGGGCCCTACGAGCAGTACTTC. It is translated as CASSSGQGPYEQYF.